Shown below are 22 T cell receptor beta chains from a single sample sequenced in a study of T cells after yellow fever vaccination. TCRdb re-derived calls from the 5' RACE reads in MiXCR, one entry per CDR3 protein. The table includes approximately 74,000 distinct CDR3 sequences, approximately 6.2% detected once. The sample consisted of CD4+ T cells sorted from PBMCs, taken roughly 15 days after the first yellow fever vaccination. The receptor set was obtained from a man between 18 and 29 years old who received the YFV17D yellow fever vaccine.

This clonotype was detected many times. V usage is TRBV5-5 and J usage is TRBJ1-1; tentatively, D is TRBD1 (5 bases). The V gene's germline CDR1 is SGHKS and CDR2 YYEKEE (reference sequence). The CDR3 covers 14 residues. The V gene lost 4 bases and the J gene lost 1 base, with 11 bases spanning the gap. The CDR3 protein is CASSPGPANTEAFF. In DNA, the CDR3 is TGTGCCAGCAGCCCGGGACCAGCGAACACTGAAGCTTTCTTT.

To note about this clonotype: Possible read error: a much larger clone is one base away. The chain uses TRBV6-2 or TRBV6-3 and TRBJ1-1; TRBD1 matches at 8 bases. With 2 bases clipped from V and 4 bases from J, the junction kept 3 bases outside the gene matches. The CDR3 length is 14 residues. Germline assignment: CDR1 MNHEY and CDR2 SVGEGT. The chain's CDR3 is CASSYGQGATEAFF. In DNA, the CDR3 is TGTGCCAGCAGTTACGGACAGGGAGCCACTGAAGCTTTCTTT.

This clonotype was observed at least ten times. The chain uses TRBV25-1 and TRBJ2-5; no definite D call. V lost 3 bases to trimming and J lost 5 bases, with 19 bases between them. From germline, CDR1 is MGHDK and CDR2 SYGVNS. CDR3 length: 16 residues. In DNA, the CDR3 is TGTGCCAGCAGTGACATTTTTGCCATCGACACTGAGACCCAGTACTTC. It yields the protein CASSDIFAIDTETQYF.

A remark on this clonotype: A much larger clone is a single base away; this may be a read error. The chain employs TRBV7-2 and TRBJ2-1; D may be TRBD2 (5 bases). Germline V CDR1 and CDR2: SGHTA, FQGNSA. Trimming took 3 bases from V and 9 from J, leaving 12 bases between them. This CDR3 has 13 residues. The CDR3 loop reads CASSFSSRAEQFF. DNA of the CDR3: TGTGCCAGCAGCTTTTCTAGCCGGGCTGAGCAGTTCTTC.

Many counts were recorded for this clonotype. The V and J genes are TRBV28 and TRBJ2-1, with TRBD2 identical over 9 bases. The germline gives CDR1 MDHEN, CDR2 SYDVKM. The V gene end was trimmed by 6 bases and the J gene end by 2 bases; junction bases not matched to a gene: 8. The CDR3 totals 16 residues. Here the CDR3 reads CASSSLRGGAYNEQFF. CDR3 in DNA: TGTGCCAGCAGCTCCCTTCGCGGGGGGGCCTACAATGAGCAGTTCTTC.

This chain uses TRBV21-1 with TRBJ2-5; the D segment call TRBD1 is taken from the table without a DNA check. TRBV21-1 is deemed a pseudogene. The CDR3 consists of 17 residues. The CDR3: CASSKEVGGSRQETQYF. In DNA, the CDR3 is TGTGCCAGCAGCAAAGAAGTCGGGGGGAGCAGGCAAGAGACCCAGTACTTC.

A few counts support this clonotype. V usage is TRBV5-8 and J usage is TRBJ1-5; D gene ambiguous. The CDR3 is made up of 13 amino acids. The germline V gene encodes CDR1 SGHTS and CDR2 YDEGEE. V lost 4 bases to trimming and J lost 2 bases, with 7 bases between them. The CDR3, as DNA: TGTGCCAGCAGCAGGTTGGGCAATCAGCCCCAGCATTTT. It yields the protein CASSRLGNQPQHF.

This clonotype was counted many times. The chain couples TRBV20-1 to TRBJ2-3, with D possibly TRBD2 on 5 matching bases. Germline V gene sequence: CDR1 DFQATT, CDR2 SNEGSKA (reference sequence). This CDR3 is 15 amino acids long. Trimming removed 0 bases at V and 5 bases at J, with 15 bases between. CDR3: CSAREDGVPGDTQYF. CDR3 coding DNA: TGCAGTGCTAGAGAGGACGGGGTCCCTGGAGATACGCAGTATTTT.

In its sample, this clonotype was seen many times. V usage is TRBV29-1 and J usage is TRBJ2-3, with 7 bases matching TRBD1. The V and J ends lost 5 bases and 2 bases, in that order; junction bases with no gene match: 7. Germline loops: CDR1 SQVTM, CDR2 ANQGSEA. CDR3 length: 14 amino acids. The CDR3 nucleotides read TGCAGCGTTCGGCCAGGGGGTACCACAGATACGCAGTATTTT. Protein sequence: CSVRPGGTTDTQYF.

This clonotype was counted at least ten times. The chain uses TRBV20-1 and TRBJ2-3, with 9 bases fitting TRBD2. J lost 5 bases, V lost 3 bases, and 9 bases had no gene match. The length of the CDR3 is 15 residues. Germline values: CDR1 DFQATT, CDR2 SNEGSKA (reference sequence). Here the CDR3 DNA reads TGCAGTGCTAGGCTTAGCGGGGGAAGGTTAGATACGCAGTATTTT. Its translation is CSARLSGGRLDTQYF.

The sample holds many counts of this clonotype. V and J are TRBV7-2 and TRBJ2-1, with 11 nucleotides matching TRBD2. The CDR3 is 16 amino acids. Trimming cost V 4 bases and J 4 bases; bases outside gene matches: 6. Germline values: CDR1 SGHTA, CDR2 FQGNSA. The CDR3: CASSSPTSGAYNEQFF. In nucleotides, the CDR3 is TGTGCCAGCAGCTCGCCGACTAGCGGGGCTTACAATGAGCAGTTCTTC.

Many counts were recorded for this clonotype. CDR3 region: CASSSVGTSVETQYF. CDR3 DNA sequence: TGCGCCAGCAGCTCAGTCGGGACTAGTGTGGAGACCCAGTACTTC. The chain uses TRBV5-1 and TRBJ2-5, with 8 bases matching TRBD2. Germline V CDR1 and CDR2: SGHRS, YFSETQ. CDR3 length: 15 residues. The ends lost 3 bases at V and 5 bases at J; junction bases unmatched: 9.

There are many counts of this clonotype. The chain uses TRBV7-9 and TRBJ1-1; 7 nucleotides agree with TRBD1. Per germline, CDR1 SEHNR and CDR2 FQNEAQ (reference sequence). This CDR3 spans 12 amino acids. Unmatched junction bases numbered 10, after V lost 5 bases and J lost 13 bases. The CDR3 loop is CASSPGGQGGFF. In DNA form, the CDR3 reads TGTGCCAGCAGCCCAGGGGGGCAGGGAGGTTTCTTT.

Many counts were recorded for this clonotype. This chain uses TRBV27 with TRBJ1-5; possible D gene TRBD1, 5 bases. Germline assignment: CDR1 MNHEY and CDR2 SMNVEV (reference sequence). With 1 base removed from V and 6 bases from J, the gap between germline ends came to 7 bases. There are 13 residues in the CDR3. The CDR3 region has the DNA TGTGCCAGCAGTTTATGGGGGGTTCAGCCCCAGCATTTT. This encodes CASSLWGVQPQHF.

This clonotype was seen at least ten times. The V call is TRBV27, the J call TRBJ2-7; 12 bases agree with TRBD2. Germline CDR1 MNHEY, CDR2 SMNVEV (reference sequence). The CDR3 is 16 residues long. The chain's CDR3 is CASSPRGLAGPYKQYV. CDR3 DNA sequence: TGTGCCAGCAGTCCGCGGGGACTAGCGGGCCCCTACAAGCAGTACGTC.

This clonotype was seen at least ten times. The V and J genes are TRBV5-4 and TRBJ2-2; maybe TRBD2 (5 bases). Germline CDR1 reads SGHNT; CDR2 reads YYREEE (reference sequence). The CDR3 sequence is 15 residues long. V lost 4 bases and J lost 1, with 11 bases in between. CDR3 in amino acids: CASSPGSENTGELFF. The CDR3 nucleotides are TGTGCCAGCAGCCCCGGTAGCGAGAACACCGGGGAGCTGTTTTTT.

This clonotype was found many times. This chain joins TRBV18 and TRBJ1-3, with D maybe TRBD1 (5 bases). CDR3 length: 16 residues. V was trimmed by 1 base and J by 0 bases, leaving 10 bases between them. Germline V gene data show CDR1 as KGHSH and CDR2 as LQKENI. DNA for the CDR3: TGTGCCAGCTCACCACGAGACAGCCACTCTGGAAACACCATATATTTT. Translated, it gives CASSPRDSHSGNTIYF.

This clonotype was counted ten times or more. This chain joins TRBV7-2 and TRBJ2-5, with TRBD2 matching over 9 bases. The CDR3 consists of 14 residues. Germline V gives CDR1 SGHTA, CDR2 FQGNSA. Germline trimming cut 5 bases from V and 5 bases from J; bases unmatched to any gene: 6. CDR3 amino acids: CASSTGLAYETQYF. The CDR3 bases are TGTGCCAGCAGCACCGGACTAGCGTATGAGACCCAGTACTTC.

At least ten counts were recorded for this clonotype. V is TRBV5-1 and J is TRBJ2-1; 7 bases fit TRBD1. Germline trimming cut 4 bases from V and 9 bases from J; bases unmatched to any gene: 10. CDR1 and CDR2 (germline): SGHRS, YFSETQ. This CDR3 contains 14 residues. DNA of the CDR3: TGCGCCAGCAGCGTGGGACAGCTCAAAGGTGAGCAGTTCTTC. Its translation is CASSVGQLKGEQFF.

This clonotype was seen many times. The chain recombines TRBV28 with TRBJ2-7; 10 positions match TRBD1. CDR1 is MDHEN and CDR2 is SYDVKM in the germline V gene. The CDR3 contains 15 residues. V trimming: 5 bases; J trimming: 3 bases; junction bases outside the gene matches: 7. The CDR3 DNA sequence: TGTGCCAGCAGTGGGGGGACAGGGGCAGGCTACGAGCAGTACGTC. Protein sequence: CASSGGTGAGYEQYV.

This clonotype was observed at least ten times. The genes are TRBV10-3 and TRBJ1-1; the match to TRBD1 covers 7 bases. This CDR3 region has 12 residues. The trim removed 0 bases at V and 11 bases at J, leaving 3 bases unmatched. Germline lookup yields CDR1 ENHRY and CDR2 SYGVKD. DNA of the CDR3: TGTGCCATCAGTGAGTCGTTCAGGGGGGCTTTCTTT. Translating it yields CAISESFRGAFF.

This clonotype was observed at least ten times. The genes are TRBV5-1 and TRBJ2-1; TRBD1 agrees at 10 bases. The junction had 5 bases not matched to a gene; V was cut back by 6 bases and J by 5 bases. The CDR3 runs 14 residues. Germline V gene sequence: CDR1 SGHRS, CDR2 YFSETQ. CDR3 sequence (DNA): TGCGCCAGCACCCAGGACAGGGGGGACAATGAGCAGTTCTTC. This translates into CASTQDRGDNEQFF.